Below, 23 T cell receptor beta chains from the same sample are listed, as sequenced in a study of CD8+CD57+ T cells in acquired aplastic anemia. All patients picked for sequencing had shown, by flow cytometry, an expansion of CD8+CD57+ cells. For CDR3 and TCR beta VDJ profiling, genomic DNA was the template used. TCRdb called the reads again in MiXCR, with one record for every CDR3 protein. The data show some 120,000 distinct CDR3 sequences, over 55% seen once. The source material was sorted CD4+, CD8+, or CD8+CD57+ T cells (not recorded which) from PBMCs. The receptors stem from a human donor with aplastic anemia.

The V gene is TRBV7-8, the J gene TRBJ1-2; D is ambiguous. Trimming took 5 bases from V and 4 from J, leaving 14 bases between them. The CDR3 length is 14 residues. The germline CDR1 and CDR2 sequences are SGHVS and FQNEAQ. The CDR3 reads CASSDLEAGYGYTF. The CDR3 DNA follows: TGTGCCAGCAGCGACCTCGAGGCGGGCTATGGCTACACCTTC.

The chain recombines TRBV15 with TRBJ2-5; the D is unclear. Trimming removed 1 base at V and 1 base at J, with 10 bases between. The germline V gene encodes CDR1 LNHNV and CDR2 YYDKDF (reference sequence). This CDR3 is built from 15 residues. This CDR3 is CATSRGGPSQETQYF. CDR3 nucleotide sequence: TGTGCCACCAGCAGAGGGGGTCCCTCCCAAGAGACCCAGTACTTC. The complete variable domain, with remaining parts taken from reference TRBV15 and TRBJ2-5, reads DAMVIQNPRYQVTQFGKPVTLSCSQTLNHNVMYWYQQKSSQAPKLLFHYYDKDFNNEADTPDNFQSRRPNTSFCFLDIRSPGLGDTAMYLCATSRGGPSQETQYFGPGTRLLVL.

The J gene is TRBJ2-7, the V gene TRBV12-3 or TRBV12-4; 7 nucleotides match TRBD1. With 5 bases clipped from V and 6 bases from J, the junction kept 10 bases outside the gene matches. The CDR3 runs 14 residues. The CDR3 here is CASSRDRVGLEQYF. The CDR3, as DNA: TGTGCCAGCAGTCGAGACAGGGTTGGGCTCGAGCAGTACTTC.

The chain combines TRBV7-9 with TRBJ1-5; TRBD1 might be the D (6 bases). Deletions cut 1 base from V and 7 bases from J, with 14 bases between. Germline CDR1 SEHNR, CDR2 FQNEAQ (reference sequence). The CDR3 runs to 15 residues. DNA of the CDR3: TGTGCCAGCAGCTTAGGGGGGCCCTATCAACAGCCCCAGCATTTT. Its protein is CASSLGGPYQQPQHF.

The rearrangement joins TRBV11-1 to TRBJ1-6, with 7 bases identical to TRBD1. Per the germline V gene, CDR1 is SGHAT and CDR2 is FQDESV (reference sequence). The V and J ends lost 5 bases and 7 bases, in that order; junction bases with no gene match: 11. The CDR3 spans 16 residues. CDR3 sequence: CASSKTGQPSNSPLHF. CDR3 nucleotides: TGTGCCAGCAGCAAAACGGGACAGCCGTCAAATTCACCCCTCCACTTT.

This clonotype showed up just a few times. The V call is TRBV2, the J call TRBJ1-2; TRBD1 might be the D (6 bases). V was trimmed by 4 bases and J by 8 bases, leaving 14 bases between them. The CDR3 sequence is 13 residues long. Germline assignment: CDR1 SNHLY and CDR2 FYNNEI. CDR3 DNA: TGTGCCAGCAGTGTGTCGGGGGCAAGGGGCTACACCTTC. Its translation: CASSVSGARGYTF.

There are a few counts of this clonotype. A much bigger clone sits one base away, suggesting this may be a read error. This likely comes from a read error, as the CDR3 has no conserved phenylalanine or tryptophan at its end. J is TRBJ2-7 and V is TRBV7-2; D gene unclear. V was shortened by 5 bases and J by 0 bases, with 2 bases between the two germline ends. CDR1 SGHTA and CDR2 FQGNSA come from the germline V gene. This CDR3 has 11 residues. The CDR3 DNA reads as TGTGCCAGCAGCGTCTCCTACGAGCAGTACCTC. Residues: CASSVSYEQYL.

On this clonotype: This may be a read error: a much more frequent sequence differs by one nucleotide. V and J are TRBV4-1 and TRBJ1-2; D possibly corresponds to TRBD1 (5 bases). Germline V CDR1 and CDR2: MGHRA, YSYEKL. There are 14 residues in the CDR3. The CDR3 protein is CASSQDRVNYGYAF. In nucleotides, the CDR3 is TGCGCCAGCAGCCAAGACAGGGTCAACTATGGCTACGCCTTC.

This clonotype was counted at least ten times. The chain couples TRBV20-1 to TRBJ2-3, with no clear D. Trimming took 1 base from V and 2 from J, leaving 10 bases between them. This CDR3 contains 14 residues. Germline-derived CDR1 and CDR2 are DFQATT and SNEGSKA (reference sequence). The CDR3 DNA sequence: TGCAGTGCTAGAGGATCGGAATCCACAGATACGCAGTATTTT. Amino acid sequence: CSARGSESTDTQYF.

For this clonotype: One junction end disagrees with the germline gene, perhaps due to a read error. The chain links TRBV19 to TRBJ2-1; D may be TRBD2 (5 bases). The CDR3 covers 15 residues. Germline V gene sequence: CDR1 LNHDA, CDR2 SQIVND (reference sequence). CDR3 loop: CASSPKTPLGDERFF. In DNA, the CDR3 is TGTGCCAGTAGCCCGAAGACACCCTTGGGAGATGAGCGGTTCTTC.

This clonotype was observed a handful of times. This chain's CDR3 is CSQGRYTTYEQYF. CDR3 in DNA: TGCAGCCAGGGACGGTATACCACCTACGAGCAGTACTTC. The chain carries TRBV29-1 and TRBJ2-7; the D gene could be TRBD1 or TRBD2 (5 bases each). Looked up from germline, CDR1 is SQVTM and CDR2 is ANQGSEA. The CDR3 spans 13 residues. Trimming removed 8 bases from V and 2 bases from J, with 16 bases in between.

This chain joins TRBV15 and TRBJ2-1, with 7 bases fitting TRBD2. CDR3 length: 14 amino acids. CDR1 and CDR2 (germline): LNHNV, YYDKDF (reference sequence). J was trimmed by 9 bases and V by 0 bases; bases with no gene match: 5. The CDR3 loop reads CATSRDLTSIEQFF. CDR3 DNA: TGTGCCACCAGCAGAGATCTGACTAGCATTGAGCAGTTCTTC.

The chain links TRBV20-1 to TRBJ2-6; D remains unclear. Germline CDR1 reads DFQATT; CDR2 reads SNEGSKA (reference sequence). With 0 bases removed from V and 2 bases from J, the gap between germline ends came to 14 bases. This CDR3 is 17 amino acids long. The chain's CDR3 is CSARDARLEAGANVLTF. The CDR3 DNA reads TGCAGTGCTAGAGATGCCCGGCTTGAGGCTGGGGCCAACGTCCTGACTTTC.

The chain employs TRBV24-1 and TRBJ1-2; D uncertain. In germline, CDR1 is KGHDR, CDR2 SFDVKD. The CDR3 sequence is 13 residues long. Trimming left V 6 bases short and J 2 bases short, with 9 bases between. The CDR3 loop is CATSLEWNYGYTF. For the CDR3, the DNA is TGTGCCACCAGTCTGGAATGGAACTATGGCTACACCTTC.

This clonotype occurred many times. The CDR3 protein is CASSEGYRDEAFF. CDR3 bases: TGTGCCAGCAGTGAAGGTTACAGGGACGAAGCTTTCTTT. The J gene is TRBJ1-1, the V gene TRBV25-1, with D possibly matching TRBD1 (6 bases). CDR3 length: 13 amino acids. Trimming left V 2 bases short and J 8 bases short, with 12 bases between. Germline CDR1 MGHDK, CDR2 SYGVNS.

This clonotype was counted a few times. This chain joins TRBV29-1 and TRBJ1-2; the match to TRBD1 covers 7 bases. Germline assignment: CDR1 SQVTM and CDR2 ANQGSEA. The CDR3 is made up of 13 amino acids. The V and J ends lost 6 bases and 5 bases, in that order; junction bases with no gene match: 9. CDR3 nucleotides: TGCAGCGTCATCTCAGGGGGAGGATATGGCTACACCTTC. As protein: CSVISGGGYGYTF.

The rearrangement uses TRBV4-2 and TRBJ2-2, with D tentatively TRBD2 (6 bases). The CDR3 contains 17 residues. The V and J ends lost 5 bases and 0 bases respectively, with 16 bases between them. CDR1 LGHNA and CDR2 YNFKEQ come from the germline V gene. In nucleotides, the CDR3 is TGTGCCAGCAGCGCCTCCTCCGGGGGTCCGAACACCGGGGAGCTGTTTTTT. It specifies CASSASSGGPNTGELFF.

This clonotype was counted many times. The DNA of the CDR3 is TGTGCCAGCAGCCCAGACGCGGGCGGCTACACCTTC. Amino acids: CASSPDAGGYTF. V usage is TRBV7-8 and J usage is TRBJ1-2; D is uncertain. The CDR3 has 12 residues. CDR1 is SGHVS and CDR2 is FQNEAQ in the germline V gene. V lost 5 bases and J 8 bases, leaving 12 bases between the germline ends. The whole variable domain, filled in from reference TRBV7-8 and TRBJ1-2, reads GAGVSQSPRYKVAKRGQDVALRCDPISGHVSLFWYQQALGQGPEFLTYFQNEAQLDKSGLPSDRFFAERPEGSVSTLKIQRTQQEDSAVYLCASSPDAGGYTFGSGTRLTVV.

This rearrangement joins TRBV7-3 to TRBJ1-5; D call uncertain. Germline values: CDR1 SGHTA, CDR2 FQGTGA. The CDR3 totals 13 residues. Trimming removed 6 bases from V and 7 bases from J, with 13 bases in between. CDR3 region: CASSLTVSQPQHF. The CDR3 coding sequence is TGTGCCAGCAGTCTCACAGTTTCCCAGCCCCAGCATTTT.

J is TRBJ2-7 and V is TRBV30, with D uncertain. Germline V gives CDR1 GTSNPN, CDR2 SVGIG (reference sequence). V was cut by 0 bases and J by 3 bases, with 9 bases left in between. The CDR3 has 13 amino acids. The CDR3: CAWSVGGVYEQYF. The CDR3 DNA reads TGTGCCTGGAGTGTAGGCGGAGTCTACGAGCAGTACTTC.

This clonotype was seen a single time. The chain employs TRBV7-9 and TRBJ2-7; TRBD2 might be the D (5 bases). V lost 1 base and J lost 2, with 9 bases in between. The CDR3 consists of 14 residues. Germline assignment: CDR1 SEHNR and CDR2 FQNEAQ (reference sequence). The DNA for the CDR3 is TGTGCCAGCAGCTTAGTCGGAGGCCCCTACGAGCAGTACTTC. Residues: CASSLVGGPYEQYF.

The gene calls are TRBV20-1 and TRBJ2-7; 7 nucleotides match TRBD2. Germline lookup yields CDR1 DFQATT and CDR2 SNEGSKA (reference sequence). V lost 5 bases to trimming and J lost 2 bases; unmatched junction nucleotides: 9. This CDR3 has 14 residues. The CDR3 region is CSADQGGSAYEQYF. In nucleotides, the CDR3 is TGCAGTGCTGACCAAGGCGGGAGCGCCTACGAGCAGTACTTC.

The count of this clonotype is one. The chain has TRBV9 and TRBJ2-5, with TRBD1 identical over 7 bases. Trimming at V came to 4 bases and at J to 8 bases, leaving 11 bases not matched to a gene. The CDR3 is 14 amino acids. Germline values: CDR1 SGDLS, CDR2 YYNGEE. The CDR3 DNA reads TGTGCCAGCAGCCCGGGCAGGGGGATAGTTACCCAGTACTTC. It specifies CASSPGRGIVTQYF.